A selection of T cell receptor beta chains follows, all from one sample in a study of blood T cell repertoires in COVID-19. The data were produced by immunoSEQ multiplex PCR, yet TCRdb's version contains in-frame clones alone and is incomplete. The table has 300,000 or so clones, about 90% seen once; the top ten hold roughly 1%. Specimen: PBMCs or T cells enriched from blood (not recorded which). The receptors here all came from a woman aged 30 to 39 who had recovered from COVID-19. CDR3s include the opening cysteine and the closing phenylalanine or tryptophan. A D gene is named only where the DNA matches it firmly. Some rows have no size entry. The others give once, few or many, or a class for an expanded clone.

j_call d_call v_call clone_size cdr3_nt cdr3_aa
TRBJ1-4 NA TRBV28 few TGTGCCAGCAGTTCGGTTTGGGAAAAACTGTTTTTT CASSSVWEKLFF
TRBJ2-1 TRBD1 TRBV5-4 NA TGTGCCAGCAGCTACGGACAGGGGGGTGAGCAGTTCTTC CASSYGQGGEQFF
TRBJ1-6 NA TRBV4-3 NA TGCGCCAGCAGTCCCGGGGATCTAGGCTCACCCCTCCACTTT CASSPGDLGSPLHF
TRBJ1-2 TRBD1 TRBV5-1 NA TGCGCCAGCAGCGACGTTTTGGACAGGGCCGGCTATGGCTACACCTTC CASSDVLDRAGYGYTF
TRBJ1-6 NA TRBV6-2/TRBV6-3 NA TGTGCCAGCAGTTACCACCCAGGGCACTTATCACCCCTCCACTTT CASSYHPGHLSPLHF
TRBJ2-7 NA TRBV19 once TGTGCCAGTAGTCTAGCCCATGGGGCAGGGGATGGTTACGAGCAGTACTTC CASSLAHGAGDGYEQYF
TRBJ2-1 TRBD1 TRBV9 NA TGTGCCAGCAGCGTAGGGGGACAGGGATTCTCCTACAATGAGCAGTTCTTC CASSVGGQGFSYNEQFF
TRBJ2-1 TRBD2 TRBV2 NA TGTGCCAGCAGTGAATCCAGCGGGGGCCGTGGGGAGCAGTTCTTC CASSESSGGRGEQFF
TRBJ1-5 TRBD1 TRBV19 NA TGTGCCAGTAGTAGAGGACAGGGTTTAGGCAATCAGCCCCAGCATTTT CASSRGQGLGNQPQHF
TRBJ1-4 NA TRBV21-1 NA TGTGCCAGCCGGGACTCCTCGACTAATGAAAAACTGTTTTTT CASRDSSTNEKLFF
TRBJ1-3 TRBD1 TRBV15 NA TGTGCCACCAGCAGATCTGCCGGGACAGAAAACACCATATATTTT CATSRSAGTENTIYF
TRBJ1-1 TRBD1 TRBV15 NA TGTGCCACCAGCAGGGGGGGACAGGGCCGTGTCGACGCTTTCTTT CATSRGGQGRVDAFF
TRBJ2-1 NA TRBV10-3 NA TGTGCCATCAGTGAGTATTTGTCCGATGAGCAGTTCTTC CAISEYLSDEQFF
TRBJ2-1 TRBD2 TRBV24-1 NA TGTGCCACCAGTGATCCTGAAGCCGGGACTAGCGGGCGACTACAGTTCTTC CATSDPEAGTSGRLQFF
TRBJ1-5 NA TRBV12-3/TRBV12-4 NA TGTGCCAGCAGTTTAGGAGTAAATCAGCCCCAGCATTTT CASSLGVNQPQHF
TRBJ2-1 TRBD2 TRBV14 NA TGTGCCAGCAGCCAACTAGCGGGGGGCTTATACAATGAGCAGTTCTTC CASSQLAGGLYNEQFF
TRBJ1-5 NA TRBV2 NA TGTGCCAGCAGTGACAATGTAGGGGTAGATCAGCCCCAGCATTTT CASSDNVGVDQPQHF
TRBJ1-2 NA TRBV18 NA TGTGCCAGCTCACCCGTTGAGGGTCTAAATGGCTACACCTTC CASSPVEGLNGYTF
TRBJ1-1 NA TRBV5-1 NA TGCGCCAGCAGCTTGGCCATGGGGAGCACTGAAGCTTTCTTT CASSLAMGSTEAFF
TRBJ1-5 NA TRBV24-1 NA TGTGCCACCAGTGGGGGGGACGGTCAGCCCCAGCATTTT CATSGGDGQPQHF
TRBJ2-1 TRBD2 TRBV19 NA TGTGCCAGTAGGAGGGAGAGCGGGGGGGCGAGGTACAATGAGCAGTTCTTC CASRRESGGARYNEQFF
TRBJ2-6 NA TRBV5-4 NA TGTGCCAGCAGCCAGGGGAATCTCTGGGGCAACGTCCTGACTTTC CASSQGNLWGNVLTF
TRBJ2-3 NA TRBV27 NA TGTGCCAGCAGTTTAGGGCAAAGCACAGATACGCAGTATTTT CASSLGQSTDTQYF
TRBJ1-5 NA TRBV28 NA TGTGCCAGCAGCCAACAGGTGGATCAGCCCCAGCATTTT CASSQQVDQPQHF
TRBJ1-3 NA TRBV5-1 NA TGCGCCAGCAGCTTGGTCCCGAGCACGTCGGGAGACACCATATATTTT CASSLVPSTSGDTIYF
TRBJ1-4 NA TRBV15 NA TGTGCCACCAGCAGCCCGGGTTCCAATGAAAAACTGTTTTTT CATSSPGSNEKLFF
TRBJ1-4 TRBD1 TRBV18 NA TGTGCCAGCTCACCTGACGTCGGACAGGGTCCTGTGCCGCGATATGAAAAACTGTTTTTT CASSPDVGQGPVPRYEKLFF
TRBJ2-2 NA TRBV6-5 NA TGTGCCAGCAATCCACAGTACAACACCGGGGAGCTGTTTTTT CASNPQYNTGELFF